This entry features one T cell receptor (beta chain) sequence. Its antigen is still unknown. Other DNA variants within this sample encode the same CDR3. An even split of each subset's genomic DNA across several immunoSEQ plates was performed. Profiled with immunoSEQ multiplex PCR; TCRdb holds only in-frame clones, not every one. This sample carries about 2.3 million clones, 85% to 95% of them seen once, and the ten largest clones take around 0.38%. This record comes from a study of shared clonotypes between healthy human individuals. Study as a whole: Every donor yielded three CD4 naive, three CD4 memory, two CD8 naive and one CD8 memory plate. The study, taken as a whole, reports: Between a handful of donors, naive CD4 clonotypes were shared at a level of about 5%.

Germline lookup yields CDR1 SGDLS and CDR2 YYNGEE. CDR3 length: 14 residues. V was clipped by 2 bases and J by 0 bases, with 3 bases between them. The chain combines TRBV9 with TRBJ2-6; unclear D gene. Sequencing was performed on naive CD4+ T cells from PBMCs. The subset: CD45RA+ positively selected. The receptor's source is a man aged 18 to 29 in good health. Some clones in this sample may be carry-over from other donors' samples. The CDR3 bases are TGTGCCAGCAGCGTGGGCTCTGGGGCCAACGTCCTGACTTTC. Translating gives CASSVGSGANVLTF.